Below, 2 T cell receptor beta chains from the same sample are listed, as sequenced in a study of tumor and adjacent non-tumor tissue in lung cancer listed by TCRdb under 2018. RNA was isolated from bulk unsorted tissue, and RNA quality was assessed with a NanoDrop ND-1000 and an Agilent 2100. The library was obtained by multiplex PCR. Sequenced using an Illumina HiSeq 2500. TCRbeta libraries were built by three rounds of nested PCR using primers (Table S4), following protocols modified from ARM-PCR. TCRdb trimmed public reads at Q25 via fastp, called clones via MiXCR and kept in-frame beta chains. Each entry is one CDR3 protein sequence, shown with its most common DNA and genes. This sample lists 90,000 or so distinct CDR3 sequences; around 57% were detected once. The ten largest clonotypes hold about 16% of the sample. Sequences were obtained from lung tumor tissue. These receptors came from a man between 65 and 85 years old with non-small cell lung cancer.

This clonotype was seen more than once but under ten times. A much bigger clone sits one base away, suggesting this may be a read error. The chain couples TRBV10-2 to TRBJ2-2; TRBD2 aligns across 8 bases. This CDR3 comprises 15 residues. From germline, CDR1 is WSHSY and CDR2 SAAADI. The CDR3 region has the DNA TGCGCCAGCAGAGATAGCGGGATGAACGCCGGGGAGCTGTTTTTT. Translation gives CASRDSGMNAGELFF.

J is TRBJ1-5 and V is TRBV6-1; D is undetermined. This CDR3 comprises 13 residues. CDR1 MNHNS and CDR2 SASEGT come from the germline V gene. Trimming removed 4 bases from V and 6 bases from J, with 10 bases in between. The CDR3: CASSAVGSQPQHF. For the CDR3, the DNA is TGTGCCAGCAGTGCGGTAGGCAGTCAGCCCCAGCATTTT.